The rows below give T cell receptor beta chains drawn from one sample of a study of response to subunit inactivated influenza vaccine. TCRdb fed the RT-PCR reads into MiXCR, producing one record per CDR3 protein. Among hundreds of thousands of distinct CDR3 sequences, around 13% were seen once, and the ten largest hold less than 8.5%. The source material was PBMCs from blood, sampled 14 to 15 days before vaccination. The receptor set was obtained from a middle-aged man who received an inactivated influenza vaccine. Both conserved end residues are part of each CDR3. The D gene is left open where the match is weak. Where a row states a size, it is once, few, many or the class of an expanded clone; other rows omit it.

v_call,d_call,j_call,clone_size,cdr3_nt,cdr3_aa
TRBV28,TRBD1,TRBJ2-7,.,TGTGCCAGCAGTTTAAACCGTACAGGGGTGGCCTCCTACGAGCAGTACTTC,CASSLNRTGVASYEQYF
TRBV19,TRBD2,TRBJ2-3,.,TGTGCCAGTAGCTTTATAGCGGGAGTCTCGACAGATACGCAGTATTTT,CASSFIAGVSTDTQYF
TRBV4-2,.,TRBJ2-2,many,TGTGCCAGCAGCCAAGAGCTAGACCAATCCACCGGGGAGCTGTTTTTT,CASSQELDQSTGELFF
TRBV10-3,.,TRBJ2-7,few,TGTGCCATCAGTGACTGGGGCGACGAGCAGTACTTC,CAISDWGDEQYF
TRBV12-3/TRBV12-4,TRBD1,TRBJ1-1,few,TGTGCCAGCAGTAAATTGACAGGGGCGTCCACTGAAGCTTTCTTT,CASSKLTGASTEAFF
TRBV6-1,.,TRBJ2-5,few,TGTGCCAGCAAGGGCAGCCAAGAGACCCAGTACTTC,CASKGSQETQYF
TRBV15,TRBD1,TRBJ2-7,.,TGTGCCACCAGCAGAGACCCTCCCGGGACAGGGCTACACGAGCAGTACTTC,CATSRDPPGTGLHEQYF
TRBV4-3,.,TRBJ2-1,.,TGCGCCAGCAGCCAAGACTTTTGGGGGTCTGAGCAGTTCTTC,CASSQDFWGSEQFF
TRBV18,TRBD1,TRBJ2-3,.,TGTGCCAGCTCACCACAGGGGGCCCGGCCAGATACGCAGTATTTT,CASSPQGARPDTQYF
TRBV4-3,.,TRBJ2-2,.,TGCGCCAGCAGCCAAGATAACTGGATTAAGGGGGAGCTGTTTTTT,CASSQDNWIKGELFF
TRBV5-1,TRBD1,TRBJ1-2,many,TGCGCCAGCAGCTTGGACAGGGGTGGCTACACCTTC,CASSLDRGGYTF
TRBV9,.,TRBJ2-7,.,TGTGCCAGCAGCAACAGGGGACTGGGCGAGCAGTACTTC,CASSNRGLGEQYF
TRBV5-1,TRBD1,TRBJ2-5,many,TGCGCCAGCAGCTTGGACAGGGGTTACCAAGAGACCCAGTACTTC,CASSLDRGYQETQYF
TRBV5-4,.,TRBJ2-3,.,TGTGCCAGCAGCCGGGAGTACCGAGATACGCAGTATTTT,CASSREYRDTQYF
TRBV2,.,TRBJ2-3,once,TGTGCCAGCAGTGAAGCGTTAAGGGTAGCACAGTATTTT,CASSEALRVAQYF
TRBV5-1,.,TRBJ2-2,.,TGCGCCAGCAGCACGGCAAACACCGGGGAGCTGTTTTTT,CASSTANTGELFF
TRBV7-9,TRBD2,TRBJ2-1,.,TGTGCCAGCAGCTTCGGACTAGCGGGACAAAATGAGCAGTTCTTC,CASSFGLAGQNEQFF
TRBV7-2,.,TRBJ2-5,many,TGTGCCAGCAGCTTGGGGGCGAAGGAGACCCAGTACTTC,CASSLGAKETQYF
TRBV20-1,.,TRBJ2-3,few,TGCAGTGCTAGAGCAATCGATCGAAGAGATACGCAGTATTTT,CSARAIDRRDTQYF
TRBV27,TRBD1,TRBJ2-2,few,TGTGCCAGCAGTGTACACAGGGGGTCGGGGGAGCTGTTTTTT,CASSVHRGSGELFF
TRBV20-1,.,TRBJ1-5,few,TGCAGTGCTAGCGAGGGACCCAATCAGCCCCAGCATTTT,CSASEGPNQPQHF
TRBV28,.,TRBJ2-7,few,TGTGCCAGCAGCTACCACGGGGCGAACGACTACGAGCAGTACTTC,CASSYHGANDYEQYF
TRBV12-3/TRBV12-4,.,TRBJ2-3,many,TGTGCCAGCAGTCCACACACAGATACGCAGTATTTT,CASSPHTDTQYF
TRBV5-1,TRBD1,TRBJ2-7,few,TGCGCCAGCAGCAAGGGACAGGACTACGAGCAGTACTTC,CASSKGQDYEQYF
TRBV12-3/TRBV12-4,.,TRBJ1-6,few,TGTGCCAGCAAATTAGGGGGTTCACCCCTCCACTTT,CASKLGGSPLHF
TRBV4-1,TRBD2,TRBJ2-2,.,TGCGCCAGCCATCGGGGAGGGCGGACCGGGGAGCTGTTTTTT,CASHRGGRTGELFF
TRBV5-1,TRBD1,TRBJ2-2,few,TGCGCCAGCAGCTTCCCGGACAGGGTGGCCGGGGAGCTGTTTTTT,CASSFPDRVAGELFF
TRBV11-2,.,TRBJ2-3,few,TGTGCCAGCAGCTTATTACTAGTCGGTGGCACAGATACGCAGTATTTT,CASSLLLVGGTDTQYF
TRBV29-1,.,TRBJ1-1,.,TGCAGCGTTGAAGAGGTCCAGGGTAATGCTGAAGCTTTCTTT,CSVEEVQGNAEAFF
TRBV25-1,.,TRBJ2-6,.,TGTGCCGCCGAAAATGTGAACCCTACCTCTGGGGCCAACGTCCTGACTTTC,CAAENVNPTSGANVLTF
TRBV27,.,TRBJ1-5,.,TGTGCCAGCAGACCCGACGGCGCCTATAGCAATCAGCCCCAGCATTTT,CASRPDGAYSNQPQHF
TRBV4-2,.,TRBJ2-3,many,TGTGCCAGCAGCCAAGATCCGCAGGGGCGAACAGATACGCAGTATTTT,CASSQDPQGRTDTQYF
TRBV19,TRBD2,TRBJ2-2,few,TGTGCCAGTAGTATAGAAGCGGGAGGCCGGGCCGGGGAGCTGTTTTTT,CASSIEAGGRAGELFF
TRBV28,.,TRBJ2-2,few,TGTGCCAGCAGTTTATATAGACTGGACAGCCCGAACACCGGGGAGCTGTTTTTT,CASSLYRLDSPNTGELFF
TRBV5-1,.,TRBJ1-1,few,TGCGCCAGCAGCTTGGATGGAGACAACACTGAAGCTTTCTTT,CASSLDGDNTEAFF
TRBV5-1,TRBD1,TRBJ2-3,.,TGCGCCAGCAGCACCGGGGGACAGGGGGGAACAGATACGCAGTATTTT,CASSTGGQGGTDTQYF
TRBV9,.,TRBJ2-6,few,TGTGCCAGCAGCGTAGCAGGTATTCCTGGGGCCAACGTCCTGACTTTC,CASSVAGIPGANVLTF
TRBV9,.,TRBJ2-1,few,TGTGCCAGCAGCTACAATACAGATGAGCAGTTCTTC,CASSYNTDEQFF
TRBV7-8,.,TRBJ2-7,.,TGTGCCAGCAGCTCACTAGGGACGACAACGGGATACGAGCAGTACTTC,CASSSLGTTTGYEQYF
TRBV20-1,.,TRBJ2-3,few,TGCAGTGCTAGAGTTACAGGAAGCACAGATACGCAGTATTTT,CSARVTGSTDTQYF
TRBV10-3,.,TRBJ2-5,.,TGTGCCATCAGCCCGACAATTGAGTACCAAGAGACCCAGTACTTC,CAISPTIEYQETQYF
TRBV4-2,.,TRBJ2-5,many,TGTGCCAGCAGCCAAGAGGGCGCTGAAGAGACCCAGTACTTC,CASSQEGAEETQYF
TRBV10-3,TRBD2,TRBJ2-3,few,TGTGCCATCAGCCTGCTAGCGGGAGGCACAGATACGCAGTATTTT,CAISLLAGGTDTQYF
TRBV7-2,TRBD1,TRBJ2-1,few,TGTGCCAGCAGCATAGGACAGGGCAACAATGAGCAGTTCTTC,CASSIGQGNNEQFF
TRBV5-1,.,TRBJ1-1,few,TGCGCCAGCAGCTTGGGTAAGGGGGGAGCTTTCTTT,CASSLGKGGAFF
TRBV20-1,TRBD1,TRBJ2-1,.,TGCAGTGCTAGGACCCCGGGACAGGGTTTCAATGAGCAGTTCTTC,CSARTPGQGFNEQFF
TRBV19,.,TRBJ2-5,.,TGTGCCAGTAGTGCGTCAGTGAGAGAGACCCAGTACTTC,CASSASVRETQYF
TRBV4-2,TRBD2,TRBJ2-5,.,TGTGCCAGCAGCCAACAATCTAGGGCGGGGGGACCCCAAGAGACCCAGTACTTC,CASSQQSRAGGPQETQYF
TRBV11-2,TRBD2,TRBJ2-1,few,TGTGCCAGCAGCTTAGGCAACGGGGTAGCGGGGCCGGCCTACAATGAGCAGTTCTTC,CASSLGNGVAGPAYNEQFF